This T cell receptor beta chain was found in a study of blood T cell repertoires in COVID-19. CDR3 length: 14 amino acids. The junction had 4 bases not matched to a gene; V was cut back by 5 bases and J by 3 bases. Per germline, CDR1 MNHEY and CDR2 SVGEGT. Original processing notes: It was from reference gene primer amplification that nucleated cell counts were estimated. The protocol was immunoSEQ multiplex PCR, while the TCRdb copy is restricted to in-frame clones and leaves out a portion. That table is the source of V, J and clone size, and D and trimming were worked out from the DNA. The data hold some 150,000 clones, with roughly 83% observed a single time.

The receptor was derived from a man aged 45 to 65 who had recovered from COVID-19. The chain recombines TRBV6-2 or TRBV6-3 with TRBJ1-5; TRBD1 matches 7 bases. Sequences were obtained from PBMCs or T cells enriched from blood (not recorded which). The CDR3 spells CASSPTGNNQPQHF. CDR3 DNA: TGTGCCAGCAGTCCGACAGGGAACAATCAGCCCCAGCATTTT.